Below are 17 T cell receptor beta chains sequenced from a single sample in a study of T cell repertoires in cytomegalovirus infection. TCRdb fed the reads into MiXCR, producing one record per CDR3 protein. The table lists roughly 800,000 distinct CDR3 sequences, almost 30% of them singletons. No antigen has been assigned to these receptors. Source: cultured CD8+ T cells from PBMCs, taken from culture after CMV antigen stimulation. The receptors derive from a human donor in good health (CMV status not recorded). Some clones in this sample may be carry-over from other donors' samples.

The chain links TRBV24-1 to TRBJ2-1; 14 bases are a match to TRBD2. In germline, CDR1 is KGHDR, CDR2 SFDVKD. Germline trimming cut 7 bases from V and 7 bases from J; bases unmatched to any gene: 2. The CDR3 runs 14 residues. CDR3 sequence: CATRGTSGGNEQFF. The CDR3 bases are TGTGCCACCAGGGGGACTAGCGGGGGTAATGAGCAGTTCTTC.

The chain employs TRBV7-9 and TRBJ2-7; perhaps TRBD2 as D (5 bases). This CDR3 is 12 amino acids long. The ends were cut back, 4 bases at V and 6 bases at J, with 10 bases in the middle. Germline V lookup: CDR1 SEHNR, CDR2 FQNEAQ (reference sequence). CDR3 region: CASSSGRAEQYF. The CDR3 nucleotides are TGTGCCAGCAGCTCCGGGCGGGCCGAGCAGTACTTC.

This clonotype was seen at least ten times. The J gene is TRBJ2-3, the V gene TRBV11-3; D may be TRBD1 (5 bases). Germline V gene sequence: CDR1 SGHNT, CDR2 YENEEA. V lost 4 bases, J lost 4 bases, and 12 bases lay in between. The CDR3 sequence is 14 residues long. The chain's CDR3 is CASSYQGPPDTQYF. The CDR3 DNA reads TGTGCCAGCAGCTACCAGGGTCCCCCAGATACGCAGTATTTT.

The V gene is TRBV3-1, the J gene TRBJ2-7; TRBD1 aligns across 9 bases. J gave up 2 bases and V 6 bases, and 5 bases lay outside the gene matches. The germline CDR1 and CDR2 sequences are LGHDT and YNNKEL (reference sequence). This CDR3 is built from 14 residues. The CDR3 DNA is TGTGCCAGCAGTTACCGGGACAGGGCCTACGAGCAGTACGTC. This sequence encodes CASSYRDRAYEQYV.

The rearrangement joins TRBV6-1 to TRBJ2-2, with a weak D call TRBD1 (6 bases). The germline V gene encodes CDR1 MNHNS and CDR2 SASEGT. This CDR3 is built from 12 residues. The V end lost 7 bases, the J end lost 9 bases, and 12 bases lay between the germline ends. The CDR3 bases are TGTGCCAGCACCCACCGGGACAGGGAGCTGTTTTTT. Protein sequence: CASTHRDRELFF.

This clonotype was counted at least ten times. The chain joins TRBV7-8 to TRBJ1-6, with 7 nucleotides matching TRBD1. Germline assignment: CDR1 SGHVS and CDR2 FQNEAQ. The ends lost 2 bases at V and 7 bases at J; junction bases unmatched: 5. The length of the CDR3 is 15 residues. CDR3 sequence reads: CASSLNRGRNSPLHF. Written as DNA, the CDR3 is TGTGCCAGCAGCTTAAACAGGGGTAGGAATTCACCCCTCCACTTT.

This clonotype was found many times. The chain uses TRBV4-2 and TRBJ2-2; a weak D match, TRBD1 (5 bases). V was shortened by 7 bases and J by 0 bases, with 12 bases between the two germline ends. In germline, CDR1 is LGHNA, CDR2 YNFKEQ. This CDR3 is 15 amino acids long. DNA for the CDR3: TGTGCCAGCACCATGACAGATGCGAACACCGGGGAGCTGTTTTTT. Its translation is CASTMTDANTGELFF.

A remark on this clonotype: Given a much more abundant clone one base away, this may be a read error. CDR3 nucleotide sequence: TGTGTCAGCAGCCTAGGGGGACTAGGGGGCGAGCAGTTCTTC. This gives the protein CVSSLGGLGGEQFF. The rearrangement joins TRBV7-6 to TRBJ2-1; D may be TRBD2 (8 bases). CDR3 size: 14 residues. Germline CDR1 and CDR2: SGHVS and FNYEAQ.

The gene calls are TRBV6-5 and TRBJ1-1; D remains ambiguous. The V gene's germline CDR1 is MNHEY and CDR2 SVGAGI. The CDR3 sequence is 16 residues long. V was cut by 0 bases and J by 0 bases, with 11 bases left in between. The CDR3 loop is CASSYSSPRVNTEAFF. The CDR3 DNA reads TGTGCCAGCAGTTACTCGTCCCCCCGAGTGAACACTGAAGCTTTCTTT.

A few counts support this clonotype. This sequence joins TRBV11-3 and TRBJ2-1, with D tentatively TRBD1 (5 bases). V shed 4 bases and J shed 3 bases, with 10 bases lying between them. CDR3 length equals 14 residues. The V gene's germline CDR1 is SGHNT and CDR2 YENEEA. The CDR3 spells CASSSDTFYNEQFF. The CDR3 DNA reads TGTGCCAGCAGCTCGGACACATTCTACAATGAGCAGTTCTTC.

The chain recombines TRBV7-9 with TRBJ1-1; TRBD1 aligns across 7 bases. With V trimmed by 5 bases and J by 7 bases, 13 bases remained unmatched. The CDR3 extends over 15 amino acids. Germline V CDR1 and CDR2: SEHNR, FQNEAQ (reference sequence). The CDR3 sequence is CASSPFLDGTVEAFF. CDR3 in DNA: TGTGCCAGCAGCCCTTTCCTCGACGGGACAGTTGAAGCTTTCTTT.

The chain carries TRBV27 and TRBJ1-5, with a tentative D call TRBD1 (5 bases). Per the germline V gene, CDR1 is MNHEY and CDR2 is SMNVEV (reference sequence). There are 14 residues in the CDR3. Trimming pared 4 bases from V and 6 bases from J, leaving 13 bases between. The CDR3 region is CASSSTTGLQPQHF. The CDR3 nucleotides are TGTGCCAGCAGTTCCACCACAGGTCTTCAGCCCCAGCATTTT.

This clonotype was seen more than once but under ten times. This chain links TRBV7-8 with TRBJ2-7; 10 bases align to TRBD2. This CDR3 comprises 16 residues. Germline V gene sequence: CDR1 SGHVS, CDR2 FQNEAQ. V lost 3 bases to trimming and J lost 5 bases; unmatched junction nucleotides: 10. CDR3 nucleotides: TGTGCCAGCAGCTTCCTAGCGGGGGCCAGCGTTAACGAGCAGTACGTC. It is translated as CASSFLAGASVNEQYV.

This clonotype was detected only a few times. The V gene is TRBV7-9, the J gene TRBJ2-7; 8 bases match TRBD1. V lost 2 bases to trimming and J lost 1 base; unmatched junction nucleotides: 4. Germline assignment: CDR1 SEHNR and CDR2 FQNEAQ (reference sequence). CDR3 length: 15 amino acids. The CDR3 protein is CASSLQGARSYEQYF. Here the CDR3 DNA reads TGTGCCAGCAGCTTACAGGGGGCGAGGTCCTACGAGCAGTACTTC.

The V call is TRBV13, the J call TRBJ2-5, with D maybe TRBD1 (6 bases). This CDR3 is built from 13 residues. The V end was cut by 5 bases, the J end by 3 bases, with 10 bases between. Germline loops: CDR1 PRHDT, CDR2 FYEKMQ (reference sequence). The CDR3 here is CASSKWTEETQYF. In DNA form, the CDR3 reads TGTGCCAGCAGCAAATGGACAGAAGAGACCCAGTACTTC.

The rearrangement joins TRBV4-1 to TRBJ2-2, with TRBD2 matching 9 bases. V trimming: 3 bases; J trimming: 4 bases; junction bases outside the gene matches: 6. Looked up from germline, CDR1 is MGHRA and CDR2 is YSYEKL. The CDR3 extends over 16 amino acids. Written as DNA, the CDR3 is TGCGCCAGCAGCCACGGGGGTAGCGGGGGCACCGGGGAGCTGTTTTTT. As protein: CASSHGGSGGTGELFF.

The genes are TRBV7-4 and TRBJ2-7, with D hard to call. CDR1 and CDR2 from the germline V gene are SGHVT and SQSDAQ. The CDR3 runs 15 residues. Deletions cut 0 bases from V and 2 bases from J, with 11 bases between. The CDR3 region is CASSLAARSPYEQYF. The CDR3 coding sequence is TGTGCCAGCAGCTTAGCGGCAAGATCTCCCTACGAGCAGTACTTC.